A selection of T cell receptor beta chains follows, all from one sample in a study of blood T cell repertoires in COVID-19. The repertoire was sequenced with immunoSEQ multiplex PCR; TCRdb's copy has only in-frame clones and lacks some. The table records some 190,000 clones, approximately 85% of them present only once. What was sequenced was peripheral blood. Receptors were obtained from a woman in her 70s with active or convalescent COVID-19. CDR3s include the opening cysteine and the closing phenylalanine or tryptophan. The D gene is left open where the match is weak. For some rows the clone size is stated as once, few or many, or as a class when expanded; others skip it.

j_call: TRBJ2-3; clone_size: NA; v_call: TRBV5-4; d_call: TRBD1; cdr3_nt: TGTGCCAGCAGCCCAGACAGGGGGCGAGCAGATACGCAGTATTTT; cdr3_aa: CASSPDRGRADTQYF
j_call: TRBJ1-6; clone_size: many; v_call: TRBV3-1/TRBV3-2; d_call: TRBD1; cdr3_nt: TGTGCCAGCAGCGATGGGACAGGGCAGTTCTCACCCCTCCACTTT; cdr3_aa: CASSDGTGQFSPLHF
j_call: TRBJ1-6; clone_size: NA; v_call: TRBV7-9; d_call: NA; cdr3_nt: TGTGCCAGCAGTAGTCTGGCGGCAGATAATTCACCCCTCCACTTT; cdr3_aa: CASSSLAADNSPLHF
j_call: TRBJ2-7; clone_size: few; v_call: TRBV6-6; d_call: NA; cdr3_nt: TGTGCCAGCAGTAGCCCAGGACAGAGCTCCTACGAGCAGTACTTC; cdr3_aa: CASSSPGQSSYEQYF
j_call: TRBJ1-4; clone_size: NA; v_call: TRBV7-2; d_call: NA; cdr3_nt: TGTGCCAGCAGCTTCAACAGGGCCACTAATGAAAAACTGTTTTTT; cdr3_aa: CASSFNRATNEKLFF
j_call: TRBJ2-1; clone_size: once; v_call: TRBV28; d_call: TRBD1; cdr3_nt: TGTGCCAGCAACCTCATGGACAGGGGCGCCTACAATGAGCAGTTCTTC; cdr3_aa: CASNLMDRGAYNEQFF
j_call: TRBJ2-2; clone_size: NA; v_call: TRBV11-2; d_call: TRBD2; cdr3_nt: TGTGCCAGCAGCCGCCGGACTAGCGGGAGCTTGAACGCCGGGGAGCTGTTTTTT; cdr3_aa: CASSRRTSGSLNAGELFF
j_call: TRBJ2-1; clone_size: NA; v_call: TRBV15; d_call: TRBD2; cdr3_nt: TGTGCCACCAGCAGAGATCGGAGTAGCGGGAGAGGTGAGCAGTTCTTC; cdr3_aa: CATSRDRSSGRGEQFF
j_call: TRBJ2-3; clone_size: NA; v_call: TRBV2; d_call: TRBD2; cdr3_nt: TGTGCCAGCAGTGAAGCGGGACTAGACACAGATACGCAGTATTTT; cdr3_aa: CASSEAGLDTDTQYF
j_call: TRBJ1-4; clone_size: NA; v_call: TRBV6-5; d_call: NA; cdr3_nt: TGTGCCAGCAGCCCCGGGTCCAATAATGAAAAACTGTTTTTT; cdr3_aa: CASSPGSNNEKLFF
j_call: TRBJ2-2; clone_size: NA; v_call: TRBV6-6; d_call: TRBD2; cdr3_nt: TGTGCCGGGGGGGGGAGCCCCGGGGAGCTGTTTTTT; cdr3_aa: CAGGGSPGELFF
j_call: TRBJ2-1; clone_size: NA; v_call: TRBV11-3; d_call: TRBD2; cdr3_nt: TGTGCCAGCAGCCTAGGAAGTAGCGGGAGGGGCTACAATGAGCAGTTCTTC; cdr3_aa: CASSLGSSGRGYNEQFF
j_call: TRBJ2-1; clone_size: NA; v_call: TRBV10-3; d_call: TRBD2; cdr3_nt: TGTGCCATCAGTGAGCCGTGGAGCGGGAGGTCCAGCTCCTACAATGAGCAGTTCTTC; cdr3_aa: CAISEPWSGRSSSYNEQFF
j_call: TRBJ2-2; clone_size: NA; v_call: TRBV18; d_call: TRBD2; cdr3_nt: TGTGCCAGCCCTGGGGAACTAGCGGTTAACACCGGGGAGCTGTTTTTT; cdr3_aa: CASPGELAVNTGELFF
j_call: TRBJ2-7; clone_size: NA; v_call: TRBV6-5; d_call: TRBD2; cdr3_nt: TGTGCCAGCCTCCCTCGGACTAGCGCGAGCTACGAGCAGTACTTC; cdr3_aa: CASLPRTSASYEQYF
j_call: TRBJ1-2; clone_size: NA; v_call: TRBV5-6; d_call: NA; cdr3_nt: TGTGCCAGCAGCTTGTCAGGGGCGCCGAGTGGTGGCTACACCTTC; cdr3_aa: CASSLSGAPSGGYTF
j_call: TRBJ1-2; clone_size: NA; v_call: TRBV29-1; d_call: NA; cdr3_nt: TGCAGCGTTGGCCGCCGGGGGGCTGGCTACACCTTC; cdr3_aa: CSVGRRGAGYTF
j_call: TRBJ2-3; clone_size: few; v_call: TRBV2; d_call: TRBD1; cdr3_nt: TGTGCCAGCACCACTGACAGGGGTGGTTCAGATACGCAGTATTTT; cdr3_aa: CASTTDRGGSDTQYF
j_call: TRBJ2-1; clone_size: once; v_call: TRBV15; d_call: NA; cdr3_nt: TGTGCCAGTACGGCGGGAAGCTCCTACAATGAGCAGTTCTTC; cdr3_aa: CASTAGSSYNEQFF
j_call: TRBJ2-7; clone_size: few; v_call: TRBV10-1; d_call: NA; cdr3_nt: TGCGCCAGGGCCCCTTGTTCGTCCCCCCCCTACGAGCAGTACTTC; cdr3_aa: CARAPCSSPPYEQYF
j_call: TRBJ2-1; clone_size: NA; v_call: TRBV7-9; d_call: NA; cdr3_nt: TGTGCCAGCAGCTTAAAAGGGAGCGGCTACAATGAGCAGTTCTTC; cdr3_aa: CASSLKGSGYNEQFF
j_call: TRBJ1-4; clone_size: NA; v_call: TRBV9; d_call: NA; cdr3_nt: TGTGCCAGCAGCGCCCGGGACATATCTGAAAAACTGTTTTTT; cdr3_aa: CASSARDISEKLFF
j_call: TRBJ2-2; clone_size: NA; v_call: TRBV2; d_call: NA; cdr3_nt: TGTGCCAGCAGTGAAACGGGGACCGGGGAGCTGTTTTTT; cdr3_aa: CASSETGTGELFF
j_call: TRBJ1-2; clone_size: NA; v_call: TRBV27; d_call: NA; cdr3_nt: TGTGCCAGCAGTTCGACATTCGGGGGTCTGCGTGGCTACACCTTC; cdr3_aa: CASSSTFGGLRGYTF
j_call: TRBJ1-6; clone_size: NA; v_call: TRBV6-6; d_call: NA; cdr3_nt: TGTGCCAGCAGTTACTCGATTCTAGGCAATTCACCCCTCCACTTT; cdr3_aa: CASSYSILGNSPLHF
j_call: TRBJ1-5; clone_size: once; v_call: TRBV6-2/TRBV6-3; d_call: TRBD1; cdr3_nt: TGTGCCAGCAGTTACGTGGGACAGAGCCAGCATTTT; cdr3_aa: CASSYVGQSQHF
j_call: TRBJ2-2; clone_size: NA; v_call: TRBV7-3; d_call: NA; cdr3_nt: TGTGCCAGCAGCTCTCTAGAGAGTACCGGGGAGCTGTTTTTT; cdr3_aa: CASSSLESTGELFF
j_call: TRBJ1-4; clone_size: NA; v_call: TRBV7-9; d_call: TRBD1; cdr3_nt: TGTGCCAGCACCTTAGAGGGGACAGCGTTAGAAAAACTGTTTTTT; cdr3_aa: CASTLEGTALEKLFF